The source of this T cell receptor (beta chain) is a study of radiotherapy plus CTLA-4 blockade in lung cancer. Study-level findings and limits: Subsequent to radiotherapy plus ipilimumab, tumor-derived TCR clones underwent expansion in blood.

With 3 bases clipped from V and 5 bases from J, the junction kept 10 bases outside the gene matches. CDR3 length equals 16 residues. Germline CDR1 is LNHNV and CDR2 is YYDKDF (reference sequence). Generated by immunoSEQ multiplex PCR, the TCRdb table keeps only in-frame clones and is missing some. In the table there are roughly 50,000 clones, approximately 78% of which are singletons. Turning to this clone: The antigen remains unidentified.

Specimen: peripheral blood, collected from a patient treated with radiotherapy plus ipilimumab. The TCR sequence derives from a human donor with non-small cell lung cancer who had stable disease on radiotherapy plus ipilimumab. V gene TRBV15 combines with J gene TRBJ2-5, with TRBD2 matching over 9 bases. The CDR3 nucleotides read TGTGCCACCAGCAGTGATAGCGGGAGCACCTGGGAGACCCAGTACTTC. Translated, it gives CATSSDSGSTWETQYF.